This T cell receptor beta chain emerged from a study of response to subunit inactivated influenza vaccine. This clonotype was picked up a small number of times. The antigen remains undetermined. The CDR3 covers 18 residues. V lost 0 bases to trimming and J lost 4 bases; unmatched junction nucleotides: 8. Germline V CDR1 and CDR2: SGHAT, FQNNGV. Study conclusions and caveats: Few new T cells, the authors suggested, are recruited by each seasonal influenza vaccination.

TCRdb recomputed calls from the RT-PCR reads with MiXCR, one row per CDR3 protein. The sample lists hundreds of thousands of distinct CDR3 sequences, about 11% occurring once. The receptor's source is a man in his fifties or sixties who received an inactivated influenza vaccine. This chain links TRBV11-2 with TRBJ2-1, with 11 bases aligning to TRBD2. This material consisted of PBMCs from blood, taken on the day of vaccination. The CDR3 is CASSLDWLAGGFYNEQFF. DNA of the CDR3: TGTGCCAGCAGCTTAGATTGGCTAGCGGGGGGCTTTTACAATGAGCAGTTCTTC.